The 8 T cell receptor beta chains presented below share a single source sample, sequenced in a study of shared clonotypes between healthy human individuals. Sequencing used immunoSEQ multiplex PCR; TCRdb keeps in-frame clones, though not all of them. The top ten clones hold approximately 0.35% of a sample with 2 million to 3 million clones, under 95% of them seen once. The sample taken for sequencing was naive CD4+ T cells from PBMCs. Documented subset: CD45RA+ positively selected. These receptors all come from a man aged 18 to 35 in good health. Some clones in this sample may be carry-over from other donors' samples.

V usage is TRBV29-1 and J usage is TRBJ2-1; 7 nucleotides align to TRBD2. Germline assignment: CDR1 SQVTM and CDR2 ANQGSEA. The junction had 7 bases not matched to a gene; V was cut back by 1 base and J by 7 bases. CDR3 length: 14 residues. DNA for the CDR3: TGCAGCGTTGAAGTGGTGCGGGAGAATAATGAGCAGTTCTTC. Amino acid sequence: CSVEVVRENNEQFF.

The genes are TRBV15 and TRBJ1-4, with 10 nucleotides matching TRBD1. Trimming at V came to 1 base and at J to 8 bases, leaving 4 bases not matched to a gene. The CDR3 has 15 amino acids. Per germline, CDR1 LNHNV and CDR2 YYDKDF (reference sequence). In nucleotides, the CDR3 is TGTGCCACCAGCAGAGCCGGGACAGGGGAAGAAAAACTGTTTTTT. This translates into CATSRAGTGEEKLFF. Drawing the rest from reference TRBV15 and TRBJ1-4, the complete variable domain is DAMVIQNPRYQVTQFGKPVTLSCSQTLNHNVMYWYQQKSSQAPKLLFHYYDKDFNNEADTPDNFQSRRPNTSFCFLDIRSPGLGDTAMYLCATSRAGTGEEKLFFGSGTQLSVL.

The rearrangement links TRBV7-3 to TRBJ2-7, with D perhaps given as TRBD1 or TRBD2 (5 bases each). The ends were cut back, 3 bases at V and 7 bases at J, with 16 bases in the middle. Germline values: CDR1 SGHTA, CDR2 FQGTGA. The CDR3 is 14 residues long. CDR3 amino acids: CASSLGPGSGEQYF. For the CDR3, the DNA is TGTGCCAGCAGCTTGGGACCCGGGTCGGGGGAGCAGTACTTC.

The genes are TRBV29-1 and TRBJ2-3; no definite D call. Germline CDR1 and CDR2: SQVTM and ANQGSEA. The CDR3 consists of 11 residues. V was shortened by 5 bases and J by 3 bases, with 6 bases between the two germline ends. The CDR3 DNA follows: TGCAGCGTTACGGGTACAGATACGCAGTATTTT. Translation: CSVTGTDTQYF.

This clone has a single count. J is TRBJ2-3 and V is TRBV28; the D gene is possibly TRBD2 (5 bases). Germline CDR1 is MDHEN and CDR2 is SYDVKM. The V end was cut by 0 bases, the J end by 0 bases, with 7 bases between. The CDR3 loop spans 15 amino acids. CDR3 DNA sequence: TGTGCCAGCAGTTTATGGGACTTTAGCACAGATACGCAGTATTTT. Protein sequence: CASSLWDFSTDTQYF.

This rearrangement joins TRBV11-3 to TRBJ2-1; 9 bases fit TRBD1. The CDR3 is 14 amino acids. The germline CDR1 and CDR2 sequences are SGHNT and YENEEA. The J segment lost 6 bases and the V segment lost 4 bases, leaving 4 bases of the junction unmatched. The CDR3 is CASSSRTGVNEQFF. The CDR3 nucleotides read TGTGCCAGCAGCTCCCGGACAGGGGTCAATGAGCAGTTCTTC.

Comment on this clone: In the same sample, other DNA sequences code for this CDR3. The chain links TRBV7-9 to TRBJ2-5, with 7 bases lining up with TRBD2. The germline V gene encodes CDR1 SEHNR and CDR2 FQNEAQ (reference sequence). The V gene end was trimmed by 11 bases and the J gene end by 1 base; junction bases not matched to a gene: 10. This CDR3 contains 14 residues. CDR3 residues: CAAGGSGLQETQYF. The CDR3 DNA reads TGTGCCGCCGGTGGTAGCGGGCTCCAAGAGACCCAGTACTTC.

V and J are TRBV6-5 and TRBJ1-1, with a weak D call TRBD1 (6 bases). Per germline, CDR1 MNHEY and CDR2 SVGAGI. The CDR3 is made up of 14 amino acids. The V gene lost 4 bases and the J gene lost 0 bases, with 9 bases spanning the gap. CDR3: CASSLGHLNTEAFF. For the CDR3, the DNA is TGTGCCAGCAGTTTGGGACACTTGAACACTGAAGCTTTCTTT.